The 19 T cell receptor beta chains presented below share a single source sample, sequenced in a study of shared clonotypes between healthy human individuals. This table comes from immunoSEQ multiplex PCR, and its TCRdb copy is limited to in-frame clones, with some not included. The data hold about 1.1 million clones, with about four fifths observed a single time. Source material: memory CD4+ T cells from PBMCs. Subset denoted: CD45RA-negative fraction. These receptors were collected from a man aged 18 to 29 in good health. Some clones in this sample may be carry-over from other donors' samples.

The J gene is TRBJ2-2, the V gene TRBV2; D might be TRBD2 (5 bases). Trimming took off 4 bases at V and 7 bases at J, with 16 bases between the two ends. The CDR3 is made up of 15 amino acids. Germline loops: CDR1 SNHLY, CDR2 FYNNEI. CDR3 bases: TGTGCCAGCAGTGTGAGGCCTAACGGGGTCGGGGAGCTGTTTTTT. This sequence encodes CASSVRPNGVGELFF.

This rearrangement joins TRBV10-2 to TRBJ1-5; TRBD1 is a possible D gene (5 bases). The CDR3 length is 12 residues. Trimming cost V 7 bases and J 4 bases, with 8 bases left between them. Germline CDR1 and CDR2: WSHSY and SAAADI. The chain's CDR3 is CASTDSNQPQHF. In DNA form, the CDR3 reads TGCGCCAGCACTGACAGTAATCAGCCCCAGCATTTT.

This clone was recorded a few times. J is TRBJ2-7 and V is TRBV27, with D unresolved. Germline CDR1 is MNHEY and CDR2 is SMNVEV (reference sequence). The CDR3 spans 13 residues. Trimming removed 4 bases at V and 1 base at J, with 8 bases between. The chain's CDR3 is CASSSTNSYEQYF. The CDR3 DNA reads TGTGCCAGCAGTTCTACAAATTCCTACGAGCAGTACTTC.

This chain joins TRBV6-1 and TRBJ1-4, with 8 bases aligning to TRBD1. Trimming at V came to 6 bases and at J to 2 bases, leaving 5 bases not matched to a gene. The germline gives CDR1 MNHNS, CDR2 SASEGT. The CDR3 is 15 amino acids. For the CDR3, the DNA is TGTGCCAGCAGGGAAAGGACAGGGACTAATGAAAAACTGTTTTTT. Translating it yields CASRERTGTNEKLFF.

The chain recombines TRBV7-3 with TRBJ2-2, with 8 bases fitting TRBD1. Germline V gives CDR1 SGHTA, CDR2 FQGTGA. The V segment lost 5 bases and the J segment 10 bases; nucleotides outside the gene matches: 6. This CDR3 contains 13 residues. In DNA, the CDR3 is TGTGCCAGCAGCACACCGGGACAGGAGGAGCTGTTTTTT. It is translated as CASSTPGQEELFF.

The rearrangement links TRBV18 to TRBJ2-7, with 9 bases fitting TRBD1. Losses at the gene ends were 6 bases for V and 3 bases for J; bases not matched to a gene: 21. From germline, CDR1 is KGHSH and CDR2 LQKENI. CDR3 length: 19 amino acids. The CDR3 region has the DNA TGTGCCAGCTCTACGGACAGGGGAAGAGCGGGGTCGGTACTCTACGAGCAGTACTTC. It encodes CASSTDRGRAGSVLYEQYF.

The rearrangement uses TRBV18 and TRBJ2-2; no clear D gene. V was trimmed by 3 bases and J by 1 base, leaving 9 bases between them. From germline, CDR1 is KGHSH and CDR2 LQKENI. The CDR3 consists of 15 residues. The CDR3 coding sequence is TGTGCCAGCTCACCTAGAACCGGGAACACCGGGGAGCTGTTTTTT. This encodes CASSPRTGNTGELFF.

The chain's CDR3 is CASIWLAGSSYEQYF. Written as DNA, the CDR3 is TGTGCCAGCATCTGGCTAGCGGGGAGCTCCTACGAGCAGTACTTC. The chain joins TRBV2 to TRBJ2-7; 9 nucleotides line up with TRBD2. Germline V lookup: CDR1 SNHLY, CDR2 FYNNEI. V lost 7 bases to trimming and J lost 0 bases; unmatched junction nucleotides: 7. This CDR3 contains 15 residues.

The chain recombines TRBV11-3 with TRBJ2-1, with D unclear. The CDR3 covers 19 residues. Germline-derived CDR1 and CDR2 are SGHNT and YENEEA. The ends were cut back, 0 bases at V and 0 bases at J, with 18 bases in the middle. The chain's CDR3 is CASSLDGQSNGHSYNEQFF. CDR3 in DNA: TGTGCCAGCAGCTTAGATGGCCAGTCGAACGGGCACTCCTACAATGAGCAGTTCTTC.

The genes are TRBV6-4 and TRBJ1-1, with unresolved D. Germline V gene data show CDR1 as MRHNA and CDR2 as SNTAGT. The CDR3 contains 14 residues. Trimming took off 7 bases at V and 6 bases at J, with 18 bases between the two ends. CDR3 amino acids: CASKLEQGLPEAFF. Written as DNA, the CDR3 is TGTGCCAGCAAACTCGAACAAGGTCTCCCTGAAGCTTTCTTT.

Notes on this clone: The final CDR3 position lacks the conserved phenylalanine or tryptophan, pointing to a likely read error. The V call is TRBV7-2, the J call TRBJ2-7; D call uncertain. CDR3 length: 14 amino acids. V lost 5 bases and J 4 bases, leaving 15 bases between the germline ends. The germline CDR1 and CDR2 sequences are SGHTA and FQGNSA. CDR3 loop: CASSVSMGFYEQYL. The CDR3 bases are TGTGCCAGCAGCGTCAGCATGGGATTTTACGAGCAGTACCTC.

This clone was recorded at least ten times. The same CDR3 can be traced to other DNA sequences in this sample. The V call is TRBV28, the J call TRBJ2-2, with a tentative D call TRBD1 (7 bases). This CDR3 has 17 residues. Germline V gene data show CDR1 as MDHEN and CDR2 as SYDVKM. With 7 bases removed from V and 6 bases from J, the gap between germline ends came to 24 bases. CDR3 sequence: CASNQRGRGGRAGELFF. The CDR3 nucleotides read TGTGCCAGCAATCAGAGGGGGCGGGGAGGTAGGGCCGGGGAGCTGTTTTTT. Filled out from reference TRBV28 and TRBJ2-2, the complete variable domain reads DVKVTQSSRYLVKRTGEKVFLECVQDMDHENMFWYRQDPGLGLRLIYFSYDVKMKEKGDIPEGYSVSREKKERFSLILESASTNQTSMYLCASNQRGRGGRAGELFFGEGSRLTVL.

The CDR3 reads CASSRASTDTQYF. The CDR3 bases are TGTGCCAGCTCACGGGCCAGCACAGATACGCAGTATTTT. The chain links TRBV18 to TRBJ2-3, with D unresolved. V was cut by 4 bases and J by 0 bases, with 5 bases left in between. CDR1 and CDR2 from the germline V gene are KGHSH and LQKENI. The CDR3 loop spans 13 amino acids.

The gene calls are TRBV9 and TRBJ2-1; D is unclear. The CDR3 has 12 residues. Germline V CDR1 and CDR2: SGDLS, YYNGEE. V dropped 0 bases and J dropped 6 bases, with 4 bases sitting between them. CDR3 coding DNA: TGTGCCAGCAGCGTAGGGAGCAATGAGCAGTTCTTC. It translates to CASSVGSNEQFF. Full variable domain (missing parts from reference TRBV9 and TRBJ2-1): DSGVTQTPKHLITATGQRVTLRCSPRSGDLSVYWYQQSLDQGLQFLIQYYNGEERAKGNILERFSAQQFPDLHSELNLSSLELGDSALYFCASSVGSNEQFFGPGTRLTVL.

This clone was seen a single time. The rearrangement uses TRBV10-1 and TRBJ2-2, with TRBD2 matching over 8 bases. In germline, CDR1 is WNHNN, CDR2 SYGVQD (reference sequence). V gave up 3 bases and J gave up 3 bases; unmatched junction bases: 21. The CDR3 has 21 residues. The CDR3 DNA sequence: TGCGCCAGCAGTGAACGACTTTGGGCTAGCGGGTCCCAGGGGTACACCGGGGAGCTGTTTTTT. Its protein is CASSERLWASGSQGYTGELFF.

The chain links TRBV2 to TRBJ1-5; 8 nucleotides line up with TRBD1. Looked up from germline, CDR1 is SNHLY and CDR2 is FYNNEI. The junction had 5 bases not matched to a gene; V was cut back by 3 bases and J by 7 bases. The length of the CDR3 is 14 residues. The CDR3, as DNA: TGTGCCAGCAGTGATCAGGGGGCGGGCCAGCCCCAGCATTTT. It is translated as CASSDQGAGQPQHF. Full variable domain (remainder filled in from reference TRBV2 and TRBJ1-5): EPEVTQTPSHQVTQMGQEVILRCVPISNHLYFYWYRQILGQKVEFLVSFYNNEISEKSEIFDDQFSVERPDGSNFTLKIRSTKLEDSAMYFCASSDQGAGQPQHFGDGTRLSIL.

This clone has more than one count but fewer than ten. The V gene is TRBV9, the J gene TRBJ2-5; unclear D gene. V lost 0 bases and J 2 bases, leaving 5 bases between the germline ends. Germline V gene sequence: CDR1 SGDLS, CDR2 YYNGEE. The CDR3 is 13 amino acids. The DNA for the CDR3 is TGTGCCAGCAGCGTAGCCACGCAAGAGACCCAGTACTTC. Its protein is CASSVATQETQYF.

This clone was counted once. The chain joins TRBV4-3 to TRBJ2-7, with 9 bases lining up with TRBD1. The CDR3 is made up of 17 amino acids. CDR1 is LGHNA, CDR2 YSLEER, per germline. The V segment lost 0 bases and the J segment 6 bases; nucleotides outside the gene matches: 12. The CDR3 loop reads CASSQEGGRDRASEQYF. CDR3 bases: TGCGCCAGCAGCCAAGAAGGGGGCCGGGACAGGGCTTCCGAGCAGTACTTC.

The V call is TRBV5-1, the J call TRBJ2-5, with TRBD1 matching over 10 bases. V shed 5 bases and J 2 bases; nucleotides not matched to a gene: 9. CDR1 SGHRS and CDR2 YFSETQ come from the germline V gene. This CDR3 is 16 amino acids long. The DNA for the CDR3 is TGCGCCAGCAGTCCGATGACAGGGGGCCAACAAGAGACCCAGTACTTC. It encodes CASSPMTGGQQETQYF. The full variable domain, completed using reference TRBV5-1 and TRBJ2-5, is KAGVTQTPRYLIKTRGQQVTLSCSPISGHRSVSWYQQTPGQGLQFLFEYFSETQRNKGNFPGRFSGRQFSNSRSEMNVSTLELGDSALYLCASSPMTGGQQETQYFGPGTRLLVL.